The sequence of this T cell receptor (beta chain) was determined in a study of blood T cell repertoires in COVID-19. Study details: Sites in the United States, Italy and Spain provided acute and convalescent COVID-19 samples. Sample material is recorded as cDNA or gDNA derived from T cells, B-cell-depleted T cells, or PBMCs.

In the study's own analysis: How many nucleated cells were present was estimated from reference gene primer amplification. Libraries were prepared by immunoSEQ multiplex PCR; TCRdb keeps only in-frame clonotypes and omits some of them. From that table come the V and J calls and clone size; the DNA was used to work out D and trimming. The data show about 26,000 clones, roughly 90% seen once. Per the germline V gene, CDR1 is MDHEN and CDR2 is SYDVKM. Unmatched junction bases numbered 10, after V lost 8 bases and J lost 5 bases. The CDR3 contains 15 residues. The rearrangement joins TRBV28 to TRBJ1-2; TRBD1 matches 11 bases. The material sequenced was peripheral blood. This receptor was obtained from a human donor in a cohort sampled during active COVID-19. CDR3 region: CASGWTGGLGYGYTF. CDR3 sequence (DNA): TGTGCCAGCGGGTGGACAGGGGGCCTTGGGTATGGCTACACCTTC.